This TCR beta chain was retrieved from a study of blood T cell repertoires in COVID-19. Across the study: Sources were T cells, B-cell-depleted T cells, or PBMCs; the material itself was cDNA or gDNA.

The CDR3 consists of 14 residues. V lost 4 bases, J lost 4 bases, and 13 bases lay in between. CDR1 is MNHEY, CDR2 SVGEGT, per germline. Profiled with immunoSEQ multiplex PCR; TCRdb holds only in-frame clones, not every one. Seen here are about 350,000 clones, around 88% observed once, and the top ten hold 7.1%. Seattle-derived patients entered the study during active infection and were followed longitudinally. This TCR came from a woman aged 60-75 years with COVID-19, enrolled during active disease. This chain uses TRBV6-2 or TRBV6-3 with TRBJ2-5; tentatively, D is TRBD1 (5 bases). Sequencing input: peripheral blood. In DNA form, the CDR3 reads TGTGCCAGCAGTTGGGCAGGGCGAGGAGAGACCCAGTACTTC. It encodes CASSWAGRGETQYF.